The 11 T cell receptor beta chains below were found in one sample sequenced in a study of blood T cell repertoires in COVID-19. Measured with immunoSEQ multiplex PCR; TCRdb has only the in-frame clones, and not every one. Of 280,000 or so clones detected, roughly 89% appear once; the ten largest clones hold about 5.7%. Sample: PBMCs or T cells enriched from blood (not recorded which). The receptors shown here come from a woman in her 40s who had recovered from COVID-19.

The V call is TRBV4-1, the J call TRBJ1-1, with a weak D call TRBD1 (5 bases). Trimming cost V 0 bases and J 4 bases, with 15 bases left between them. This CDR3 has 16 amino acids. Germline assignment: CDR1 MGHRA and CDR2 YSYEKL. CDR3 DNA sequence: TGCGCCAGCAGCCAAGATCTCCTCAGGGTGGGCACTGAAGCTTTCTTT. Its protein product is CASSQDLLRVGTEAFF.

The V call is TRBV2, the J call TRBJ2-3; 12 nucleotides line up with TRBD2. V shed 8 bases and J 2 bases; nucleotides not matched to a gene: 11. This CDR3 has 17 residues. Per germline, CDR1 SNHLY and CDR2 FYNNEI. CDR3 in amino acids: CASLTSTSGSITDTQYF. For the CDR3, the DNA is TGTGCCAGCCTAACCTCGACTAGCGGGAGTATCACAGATACGCAGTATTTT.

V usage is TRBV5-1 and J usage is TRBJ1-1, with D tentatively TRBD1 (5 bases). Trimming removed 4 bases at V and 4 bases at J, with 11 bases between. This CDR3 has 13 amino acids. Germline V CDR1 and CDR2: SGHRS, YFSETQ. CDR3 sequence reads: CASSNGGITEAFF. CDR3 in DNA: TGCGCCAGCAGCAATGGGGGGATCACTGAAGCTTTCTTT.

The genes are TRBV4-3 and TRBJ2-3; a possible D gene is TRBD2 (5 bases). The CDR3 is 13 residues long. CDR1 is LGHNA, CDR2 YSLEER, per germline. V shed 4 bases and J shed 8 bases, with 13 bases lying between them. Here the CDR3 DNA reads TGCGCCAGCAGCCCAGCGGCCCGAGGTACGCAGTATTTT. Its translation is CASSPAARGTQYF.

This chain uses TRBV6-5 with TRBJ1-1; D gene unclear. V shed 6 bases and J shed 6 bases, with 20 bases lying between them. Germline assignment: CDR1 MNHEY and CDR2 SVGAGI. The CDR3 has 15 residues. CDR3 sequence: CASRRNRGEVPEAFF. The DNA of the CDR3 is TGTGCCAGCAGACGTAATCGGGGTGAGGTACCTGAAGCTTTCTTT.

The J gene is TRBJ2-1, the V gene TRBV4-1; 10 bases are a match to TRBD2. The V and J ends lost 3 bases and 0 bases, in that order; junction bases with no gene match: 8. This CDR3 has 18 amino acids. In germline, CDR1 is MGHRA, CDR2 YSYEKL. CDR3 nucleotides: TGCGCCAGCAGCCACCCCCGGACTAGCGGCAGCTCCTACAATGAGCAGTTCTTC. Its translation: CASSHPRTSGSSYNEQFF.

This chain joins TRBV27 and TRBJ1-4, with D hard to call. The CDR3 totals 16 residues. V lost 6 bases, J lost 0 bases, and 14 bases lay in between. Per germline, CDR1 MNHEY and CDR2 SMNVEV (reference sequence). CDR3 sequence (DNA): TGTGCCAGCAGCTCTGGCCCGGGAGCAACTAATGAAAAACTGTTTTTT. This sequence encodes CASSSGPGATNEKLFF.

The gene calls are TRBV7-5 and TRBJ2-2; the D call in the table, TRBD2, was not verified against the DNA. TRBV7-5 is described as a pseudogene. The CDR3 extends over 18 amino acids. Here the CDR3 DNA reads TGTGCCAGAAGCTCGCGCCCCCTAGCGTCGACGAACACCGGGGAGCTGTTTTTT. Translating it yields CARSSRPLASTNTGELFF.

This chain links TRBV24-1 with TRBJ1-5; D is possibly TRBD1 (5 bases). Germline CDR1 and CDR2: KGHDR and SFDVKD. This CDR3 spans 14 amino acids. V was cut by 4 bases and J by 4 bases, with 10 bases left in between. The CDR3 coding sequence is TGTGCCACCAGTGAGGGGGGAAGGAATCAGCCCCAGCATTTT. As protein: CATSEGGRNQPQHF.

The V and J genes are TRBV29-1 and TRBJ2-1, with 10 positions matching TRBD2. This CDR3 is 19 amino acids long. V dropped 1 base and J dropped 3; count of bases not matched to a gene: 15. In germline, CDR1 is SQVTM, CDR2 ANQGSEA. The CDR3 region has the DNA TGCAGCGTTGAAGGCCCCAGGCCCAGCGGGAGGGTAGTCTACAATGAGCAGTTCTTC. Amino acids: CSVEGPRPSGRVVYNEQFF.

The rearrangement joins TRBV5-1 to TRBJ1-2; TRBD1 might be the D (6 bases). This CDR3 has 14 residues. Germline V gives CDR1 SGHRS, CDR2 YFSETQ. The ends were cut back, 4 bases at V and 0 bases at J, with 10 bases in the middle. The CDR3 here is CASSPGQTNYGYTF. The CDR3 region has the DNA TGCGCCAGCAGCCCGGGACAAACTAACTATGGCTACACCTTC.